This TCR beta chain was sequenced in a study of metastatic and nonmetastatic thyroid tumors. Study summary: It was across blood and tumor or nodule tissue from malignant and benign thyroid patients that repertoires were compared. Study-wide results and limits: Malignant thyroid tumors reportedly had TCR beta diversity that was significantly higher than in benign nodules, in blood and tumor.

In its sample, this clone was seen many times. Antigen: not known. The conserved phenylalanine or tryptophan is not found at the CDR3 terminus, so this likely reflects a read error. The V end lost 1 base, the J end lost 2 bases, and 15 bases lay between the germline ends. The CDR3 has 16 residues. Germline assignment: CDR1 MNHNS and CDR2 SASEGT. Thyroid surgery was preceded by no treatment in any patient. In the authors' methods: Across clinicopathological groups, CDR3 differences served as the basis for building a distant-metastasis classifier for papillary thyroid cancer. TCRdb re-called the PCR reads with MiXCR. TCRdb, not the original authors, processed these V and J calls. The sample consists of about 43,000 clones, under 4% of them appearing once.

The V gene is TRBV6-1, the J gene TRBJ2-7, with D unclear. Sequencing was carried out using blood. This sequence was found in a female donor with papillary thyroid cancer or a benign thyroid nodule (not recorded which). Some clones in this sample may be carry-over from other donors' samples. CDR3 amino acids: CASSEGARLGPYEQYL. CDR3 coding DNA: TGTGCCAGCAGTGAAGGCGCCAGATTAGGTCCCTACGAGCAGTACCTC.